The subject of this entry is one T cell receptor (beta chain). TCR analog templates of synthetic origin were spiked into each PCR. Libraries were prepared by immunoSEQ multiplex PCR; TCRdb keeps only in-frame clonotypes and omits some of them. The sample lists under 40,000 clones, 80% to 95% occurring once. This sample was included in a study of PD-L1 blockade in urothelial cancer. Study summary: Investigators checked blood 3 weeks (second dose) and 6 weeks after treatment start.

In germline, CDR1 is MDHEN, CDR2 SYDVKM. The CDR3 totals 14 residues. The V gene lost 6 bases and the J gene lost 4 bases, with 13 bases spanning the gap. The sequencing here drew on PBMCs, taken around atezolizumab (anti-PD-L1) treatment. The rearrangement joins TRBV28 to TRBJ2-4; D call uncertain. This clonotype was obtained from a man between 65 and 79 years old with urothelial cancer. CDR3: CASSIGDLKNIQYF. The CDR3 DNA follows: TGTGCCAGCAGCATAGGAGATTTAAAAAACATTCAGTACTTC.